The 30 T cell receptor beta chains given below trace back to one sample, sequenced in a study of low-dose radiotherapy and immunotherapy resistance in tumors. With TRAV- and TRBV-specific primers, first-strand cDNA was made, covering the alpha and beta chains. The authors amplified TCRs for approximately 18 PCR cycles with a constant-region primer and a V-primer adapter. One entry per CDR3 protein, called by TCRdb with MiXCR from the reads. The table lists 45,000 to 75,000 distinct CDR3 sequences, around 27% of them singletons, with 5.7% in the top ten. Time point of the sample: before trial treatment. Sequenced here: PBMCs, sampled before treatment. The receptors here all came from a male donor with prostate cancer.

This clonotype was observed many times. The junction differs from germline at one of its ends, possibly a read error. The CDR3 reads CAIIEDRDGTGELFF. The CDR3 nucleotides are TGTGCCATCATTGAGGACAGGGATGGCACCGGGGAGCTGTTTTTT. V and J are TRBV10-3 and TRBJ2-2, with 8 bases lining up with TRBD1. Germline CDR1 reads ENHRY; CDR2 reads SYGVKD. This CDR3 has 15 amino acids.

The CDR3 DNA is TGCGCCAGCAGCTACAGGGACTACTACGAGCAGTACTTC. As protein: CASSYRDYYEQYF. The chain couples TRBV5-1 to TRBJ2-7; the D gene is possibly TRBD2 (7 bases). V lost 3 bases and J lost 3, with 10 bases in between. This CDR3 is 13 amino acids long. Germline CDR1 SGHRS, CDR2 YFSETQ.

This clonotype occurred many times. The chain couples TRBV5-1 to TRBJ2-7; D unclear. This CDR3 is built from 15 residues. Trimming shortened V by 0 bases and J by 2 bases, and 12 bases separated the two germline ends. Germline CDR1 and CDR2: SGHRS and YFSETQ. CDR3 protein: CASSLASGPTYEQYF. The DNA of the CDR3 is TGCGCCAGCAGCTTGGCCTCCGGGCCAACCTACGAGCAGTACTTC. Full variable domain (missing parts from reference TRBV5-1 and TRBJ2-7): KAGVTQTPRYLIKTRGQQVTLSCSPISGHRSVSWYQQTPGQGLQFLFEYFSETQRNKGNFPGRFSGRQFSNSRSEMNVSTLELGDSALYLCASSLASGPTYEQYFGPGTRLTVT.

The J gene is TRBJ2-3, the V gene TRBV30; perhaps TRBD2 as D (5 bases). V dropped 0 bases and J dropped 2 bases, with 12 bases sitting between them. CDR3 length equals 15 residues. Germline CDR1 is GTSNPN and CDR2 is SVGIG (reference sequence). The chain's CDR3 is CAWSVTDWNTDTQYF. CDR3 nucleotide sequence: TGTGCCTGGAGTGTCACGGACTGGAACACAGATACGCAGTATTTT.

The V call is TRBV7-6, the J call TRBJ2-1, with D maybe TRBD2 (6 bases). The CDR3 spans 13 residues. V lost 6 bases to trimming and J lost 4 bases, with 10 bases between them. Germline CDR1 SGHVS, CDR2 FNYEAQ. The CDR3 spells CASSPEGYNEQFF. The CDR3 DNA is TGTGCCAGCAGTCCGGAGGGGTACAATGAGCAGTTCTTC.

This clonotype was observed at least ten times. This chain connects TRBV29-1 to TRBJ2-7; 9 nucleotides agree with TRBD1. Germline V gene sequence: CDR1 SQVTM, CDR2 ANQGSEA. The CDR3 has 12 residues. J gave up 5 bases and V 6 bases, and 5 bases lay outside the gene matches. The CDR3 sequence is CSVGTGWNEQYF. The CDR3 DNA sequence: TGCAGCGTCGGGACAGGGTGGAACGAGCAGTACTTC.

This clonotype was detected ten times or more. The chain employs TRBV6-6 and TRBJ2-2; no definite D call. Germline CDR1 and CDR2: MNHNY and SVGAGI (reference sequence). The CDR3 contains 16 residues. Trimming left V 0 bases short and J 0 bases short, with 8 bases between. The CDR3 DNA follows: TGTGCCAGCAGTTACTCGGGCAGCGCGAACACCGGGGAGCTGTTTTTT. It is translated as CASSYSGSANTGELFF.

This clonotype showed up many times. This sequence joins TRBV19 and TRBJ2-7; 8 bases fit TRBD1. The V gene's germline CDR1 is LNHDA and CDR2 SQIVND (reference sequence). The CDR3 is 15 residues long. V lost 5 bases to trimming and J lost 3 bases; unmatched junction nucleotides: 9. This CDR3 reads CASSEMQGAIYEQYF. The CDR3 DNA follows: TGTGCCAGTAGTGAAATGCAGGGGGCGATCTACGAGCAGTACTTC.

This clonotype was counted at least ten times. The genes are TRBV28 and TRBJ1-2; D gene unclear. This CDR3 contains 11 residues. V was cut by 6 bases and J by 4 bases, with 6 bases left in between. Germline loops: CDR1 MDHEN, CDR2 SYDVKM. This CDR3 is CASRTSYGYTF. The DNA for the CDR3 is TGTGCCAGCAGGACCTCCTATGGCTACACCTTC.

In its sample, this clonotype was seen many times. The CDR3 loop reads CSVSRGETQYF. The CDR3 DNA is TGCAGCGTTAGTAGGGGGGAGACCCAGTACTTC. V and J are TRBV29-1 and TRBJ2-5; possible D gene TRBD1, 6 bases. The germline V and J ends were trimmed by 5 bases and 5 bases, with 9 bases remaining between them. The CDR3 runs 11 residues. The V gene's germline CDR1 is SQVTM and CDR2 ANQGSEA. Drawing the rest from reference TRBV29-1 and TRBJ2-5, the complete variable domain is SAVISQKPSRDICQRGTSLTIQCQVDSQVTMMFWYRQQPGQSLTLIATANQGSEATYESGFVIDKFPISRPNLTFSTLTVSNMSPEDSSIYLCSVSRGETQYFGPGTRLLVL.

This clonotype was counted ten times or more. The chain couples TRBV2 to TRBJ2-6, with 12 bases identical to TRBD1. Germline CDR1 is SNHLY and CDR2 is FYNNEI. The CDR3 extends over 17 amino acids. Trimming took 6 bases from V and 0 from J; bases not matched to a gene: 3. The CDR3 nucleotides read TGTGCCAGCAGGGGACAGGGGGCTGTCTCTGGGGCCAACGTCCTGACTTTC. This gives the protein CASRGQGAVSGANVLTF.

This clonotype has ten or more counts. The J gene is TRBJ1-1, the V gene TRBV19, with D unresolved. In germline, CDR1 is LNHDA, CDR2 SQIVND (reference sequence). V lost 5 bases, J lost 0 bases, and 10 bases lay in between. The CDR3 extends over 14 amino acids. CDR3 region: CASSAVSLNTEAFF. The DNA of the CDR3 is TGTGCCAGTAGTGCGGTTTCTCTGAACACTGAAGCTTTCTTT.

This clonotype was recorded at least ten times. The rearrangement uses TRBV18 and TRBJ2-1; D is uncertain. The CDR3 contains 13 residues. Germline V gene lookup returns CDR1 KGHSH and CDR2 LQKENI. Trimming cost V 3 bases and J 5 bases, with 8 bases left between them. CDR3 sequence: CASSPDGNNEQFF. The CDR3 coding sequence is TGTGCCAGCTCACCCGACGGAAACAATGAGCAGTTCTTC.

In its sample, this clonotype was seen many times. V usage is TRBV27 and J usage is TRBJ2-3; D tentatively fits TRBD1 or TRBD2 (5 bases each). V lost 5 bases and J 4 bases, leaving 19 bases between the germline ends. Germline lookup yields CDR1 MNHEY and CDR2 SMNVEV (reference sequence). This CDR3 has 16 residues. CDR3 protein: CASSTRSPRGPDTQYF. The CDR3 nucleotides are TGTGCCAGCAGTACCCGGTCCCCACGGGGACCAGATACGCAGTATTTT.

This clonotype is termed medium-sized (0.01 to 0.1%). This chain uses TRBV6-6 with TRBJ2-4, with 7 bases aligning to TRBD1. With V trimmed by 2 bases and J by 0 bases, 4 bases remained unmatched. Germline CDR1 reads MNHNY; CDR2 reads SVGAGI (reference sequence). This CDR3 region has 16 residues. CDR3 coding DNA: TGTGCCAGCAGTTACCAGGGACAGCCAGCCAAAAACATTCAGTACTTC. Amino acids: CASSYQGQPAKNIQYF.

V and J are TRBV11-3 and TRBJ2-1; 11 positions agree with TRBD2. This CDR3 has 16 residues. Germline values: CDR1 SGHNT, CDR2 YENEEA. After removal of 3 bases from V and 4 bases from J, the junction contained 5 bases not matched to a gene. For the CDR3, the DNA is TGTGCCAGCAGCTTTAGCGGGGGGGCGGGATACAATGAGCAGTTCTTC. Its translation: CASSFSGGAGYNEQFF.

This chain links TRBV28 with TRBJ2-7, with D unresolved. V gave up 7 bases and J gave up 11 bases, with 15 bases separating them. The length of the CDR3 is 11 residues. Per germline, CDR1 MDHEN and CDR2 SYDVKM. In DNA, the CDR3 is TGTGCCAGCACTGGGTCGGGTGAAAAGTACTTC. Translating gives CASTGSGEKYF.

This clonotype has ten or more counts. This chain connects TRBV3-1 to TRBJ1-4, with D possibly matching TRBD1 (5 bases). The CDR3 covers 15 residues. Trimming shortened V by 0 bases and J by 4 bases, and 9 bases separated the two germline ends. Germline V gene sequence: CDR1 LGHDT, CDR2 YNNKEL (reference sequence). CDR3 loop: CASSQDGASNEKLFF. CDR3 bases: TGTGCCAGCAGCCAAGATGGGGCAAGTAATGAAAAACTGTTTTTT. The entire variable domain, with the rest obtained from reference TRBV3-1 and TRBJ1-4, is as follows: DTAVSQTPKYLVTQMGNDKSIKCEQNLGHDTMYWYKQDSKKFLKIMFSYNNKELIINETVPNRFSPKSPDKAHLNLHINSLELGDSAVYFCASSQDGASNEKLFFGSGTQLSVL.

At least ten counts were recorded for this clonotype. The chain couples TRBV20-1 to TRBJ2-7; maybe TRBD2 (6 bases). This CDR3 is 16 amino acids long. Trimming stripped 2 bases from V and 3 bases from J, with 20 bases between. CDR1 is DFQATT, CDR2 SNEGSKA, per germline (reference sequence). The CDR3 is CSARRLSGGTDYEQYF. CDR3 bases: TGCAGTGCTAGACGTCTGTCTGGGGGGACCGACTACGAGCAGTACTTC.

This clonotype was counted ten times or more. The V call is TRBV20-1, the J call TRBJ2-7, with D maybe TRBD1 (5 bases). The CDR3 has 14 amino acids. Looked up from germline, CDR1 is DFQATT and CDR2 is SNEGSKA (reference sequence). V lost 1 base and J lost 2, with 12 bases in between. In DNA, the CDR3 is TGCAGTGCTAGAGTCAGGGCAGGAACCTACGAGCAGTACTTC. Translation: CSARVRAGTYEQYF.

In nucleotides, the CDR3 is TGTGCCAGCAGCACTAAACGCAGCACAGATACGCAGTATTTT. Its translation is CASSTKRSTDTQYF. V gene TRBV14 combines with J gene TRBJ2-3; no firm D call. Trimming took 5 bases from V and 0 from J, leaving 9 bases between them. The CDR3 has 14 amino acids. CDR1 is SGHDN, CDR2 FVKESK, per germline. The variable domain in full, completed from reference TRBV14 and TRBJ2-3, reads EAGVTQFPSHSVIEKGQTVTLRCDPISGHDNLYWYRRVMGKEIKFLLHFVKESKQDESGMPNNRFLAERTGGTYSTLKVQPAELEDSGVYFCASSTKRSTDTQYFGPGTRLTVL.

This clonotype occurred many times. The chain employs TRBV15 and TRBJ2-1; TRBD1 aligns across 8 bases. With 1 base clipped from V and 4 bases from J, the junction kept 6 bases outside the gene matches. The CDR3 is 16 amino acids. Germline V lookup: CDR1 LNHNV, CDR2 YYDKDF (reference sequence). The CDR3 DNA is TGTGCCACCAGCAGAGGGACAGGGCTCGGATACAATGAGCAGTTCTTC. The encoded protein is CATSRGTGLGYNEQFF.

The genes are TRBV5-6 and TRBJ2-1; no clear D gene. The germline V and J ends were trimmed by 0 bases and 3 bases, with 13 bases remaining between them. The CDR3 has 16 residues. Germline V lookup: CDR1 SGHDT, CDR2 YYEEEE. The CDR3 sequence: CASSLEGLLVYNEQFF. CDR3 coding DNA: TGTGCCAGCAGCTTGGAAGGGCTCCTGGTCTACAATGAGCAGTTCTTC.

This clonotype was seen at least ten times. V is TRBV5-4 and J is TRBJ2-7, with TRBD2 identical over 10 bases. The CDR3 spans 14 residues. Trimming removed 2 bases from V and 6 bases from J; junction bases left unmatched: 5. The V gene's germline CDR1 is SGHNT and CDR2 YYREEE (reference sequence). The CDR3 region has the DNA TGTGCCAGCAGCTTAAGCGGGAGGGGCGGCGAGCAGTACTTC. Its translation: CASSLSGRGGEQYF.

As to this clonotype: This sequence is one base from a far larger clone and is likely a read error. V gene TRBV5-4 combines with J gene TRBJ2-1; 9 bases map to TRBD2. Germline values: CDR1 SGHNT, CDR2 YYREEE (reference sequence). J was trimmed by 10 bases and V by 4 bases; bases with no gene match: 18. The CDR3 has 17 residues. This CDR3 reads CASSGSASGGNSYEQFF. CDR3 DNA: TGTGCCAGCAGCGGAAGCGCCAGCGGGGGGAACTCCTACGAGCAGTTCTTC.

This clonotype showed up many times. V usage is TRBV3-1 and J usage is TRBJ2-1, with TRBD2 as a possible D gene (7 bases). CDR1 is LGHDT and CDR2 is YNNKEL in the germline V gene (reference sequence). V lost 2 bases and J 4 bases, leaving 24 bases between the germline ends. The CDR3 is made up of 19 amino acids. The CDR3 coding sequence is TGTGCCAGCAGCCAATTCCCCCCTAGGGGAGGGGGTAAATACAATGAGCAGTTCTTC. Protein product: CASSQFPPRGGGKYNEQFF.

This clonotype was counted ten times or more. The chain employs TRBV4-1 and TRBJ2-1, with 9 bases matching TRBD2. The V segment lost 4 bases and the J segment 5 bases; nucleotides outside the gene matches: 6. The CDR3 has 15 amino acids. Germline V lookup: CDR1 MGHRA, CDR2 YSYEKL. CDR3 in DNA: TGCGCCAGCAGCCTACGGACTAGCGAACACAATGAGCAGTTCTTC. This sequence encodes CASSLRTSEHNEQFF.

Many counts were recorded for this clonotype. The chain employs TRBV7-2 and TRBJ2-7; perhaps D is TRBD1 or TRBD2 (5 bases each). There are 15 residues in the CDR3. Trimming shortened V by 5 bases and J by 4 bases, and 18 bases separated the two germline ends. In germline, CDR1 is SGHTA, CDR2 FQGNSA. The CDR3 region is CASSAGPGPAYEQYF. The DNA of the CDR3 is TGTGCCAGCAGCGCGGGTCCGGGACCGGCATACGAGCAGTACTTC.

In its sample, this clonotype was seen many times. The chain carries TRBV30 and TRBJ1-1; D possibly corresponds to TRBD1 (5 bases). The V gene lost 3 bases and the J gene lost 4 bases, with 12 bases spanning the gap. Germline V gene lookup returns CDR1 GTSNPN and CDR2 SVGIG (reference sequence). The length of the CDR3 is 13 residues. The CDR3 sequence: CAWRGQGVTEAFF. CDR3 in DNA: TGTGCCTGGAGAGGCCAAGGGGTCACTGAAGCTTTCTTT.

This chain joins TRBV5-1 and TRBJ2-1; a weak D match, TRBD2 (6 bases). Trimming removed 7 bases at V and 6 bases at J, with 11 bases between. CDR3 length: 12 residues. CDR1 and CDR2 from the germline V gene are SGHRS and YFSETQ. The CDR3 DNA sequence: TGCGCCAGCCGGAGACTAGGCAATGAGCAGTTCTTC. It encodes CASRRLGNEQFF.